This T cell receptor (beta chain) was recorded in a study of regulatory T cells in long-lasting Graves disease. The germline gives CDR1 SGHAT, CDR2 FQDESV (reference sequence). This CDR3 has 15 residues. The trim removed 4 bases at V and 6 bases at J, leaving 10 bases unmatched. Stated time point: newly diagnosed GD, antithyroid drugs for less than 3 months. PBMCs were the source of the RNA used for TCR sequencing. Arm-PCR of CDR3 regions and iRepertoire HTBI primers were the basis on which TCR beta libraries were built. TCRdb itself ran the multiplex PCR reads through MiXCR, one entry per CDR3 protein. The repertoire holds approximately 310,000 distinct CDR3 sequences, with 15% to 20% as singletons. This clonotype was recorded at least ten times.

This specimen consisted of peripheral blood mononuclear cells (PBMCs), obtained at new diagnosis, from a patient treated with antithyroid drugs. The chain employs TRBV11-1 and TRBJ2-3, with 7 bases identical to TRBD2. The receptor was derived from a female donor with Graves disease. DNA of the CDR3: TGTGCCAGCAGCTCCGGGGCGGGAGCAGGGGATACGCAGTATTTT. Translated: CASSSGAGAGDTQYF.